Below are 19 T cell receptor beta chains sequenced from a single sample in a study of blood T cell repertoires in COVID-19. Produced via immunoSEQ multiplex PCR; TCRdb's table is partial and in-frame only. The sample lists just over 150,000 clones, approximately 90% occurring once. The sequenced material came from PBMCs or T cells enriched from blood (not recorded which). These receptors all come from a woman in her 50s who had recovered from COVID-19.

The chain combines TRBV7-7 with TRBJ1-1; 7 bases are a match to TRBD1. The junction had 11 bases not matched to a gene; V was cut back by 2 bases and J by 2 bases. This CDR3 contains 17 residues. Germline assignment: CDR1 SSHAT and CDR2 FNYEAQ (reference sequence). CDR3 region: CASSLKRGTVFNTEAFF. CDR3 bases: TGTGCCAGCAGCTTAAAGCGAGGGACAGTATTTAACACTGAAGCTTTCTTT.

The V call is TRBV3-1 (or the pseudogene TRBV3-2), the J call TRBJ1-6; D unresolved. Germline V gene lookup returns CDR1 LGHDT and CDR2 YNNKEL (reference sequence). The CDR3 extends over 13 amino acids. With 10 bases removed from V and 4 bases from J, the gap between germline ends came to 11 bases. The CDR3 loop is CAISRDYNSPLHF. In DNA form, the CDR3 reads TGTGCCATCTCCCGGGATTATAATTCACCCCTCCACTTT.

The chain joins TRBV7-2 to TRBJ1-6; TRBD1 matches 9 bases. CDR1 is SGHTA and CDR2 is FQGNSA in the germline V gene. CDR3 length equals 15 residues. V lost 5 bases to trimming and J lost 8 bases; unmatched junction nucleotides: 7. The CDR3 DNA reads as TGTGCCAGCAGCCAGGACAGGGGAAGGGATTCACCCCTCCACTTT. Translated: CASSQDRGRDSPLHF. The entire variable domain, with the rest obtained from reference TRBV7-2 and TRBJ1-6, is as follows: GAGVSQSPSNKVTEKGKDVELRCDPISGHTALYWYRQSLGQGLEFLIYFQGNSAPDKSGLPSDRFSAERTGGSVSTLTIQRTQQEDSAVYLCASSQDRGRDSPLHFGNGTRLTVT.

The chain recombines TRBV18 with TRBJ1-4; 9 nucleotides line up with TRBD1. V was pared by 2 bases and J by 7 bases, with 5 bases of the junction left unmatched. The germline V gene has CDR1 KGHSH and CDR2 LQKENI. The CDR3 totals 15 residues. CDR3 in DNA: TGTGCCAGCTCACCAGTTACAGGGGGCGGTGAAAAACTGTTTTTT. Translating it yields CASSPVTGGGEKLFF.

In DNA, the CDR3 is TGTGCCAGCAGCTTCGGACAGAGAAACACCGGGGAGCTGTTTTTT. Amino acid sequence: CASSFGQRNTGELFF. The chain has TRBV11-2 and TRBJ2-2; D may be TRBD1 (6 bases). The germline CDR1 and CDR2 sequences are SGHAT and FQNNGV. This CDR3 region has 15 residues. The V end was cut by 3 bases, the J end by 2 bases, with 10 bases between.

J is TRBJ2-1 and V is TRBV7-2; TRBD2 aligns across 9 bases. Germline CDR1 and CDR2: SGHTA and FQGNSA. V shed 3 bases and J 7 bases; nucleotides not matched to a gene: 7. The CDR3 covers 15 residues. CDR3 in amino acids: CASSFMRGGRNEQFF. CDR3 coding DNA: TGTGCCAGCAGCTTTATGCGGGGGGGCCGAAATGAGCAGTTCTTC.

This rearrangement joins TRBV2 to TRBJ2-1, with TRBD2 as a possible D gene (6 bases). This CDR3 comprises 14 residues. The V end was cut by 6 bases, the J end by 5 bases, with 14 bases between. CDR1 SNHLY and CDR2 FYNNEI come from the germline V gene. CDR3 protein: CASRGGNFHNEQFF. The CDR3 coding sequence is TGTGCCAGCAGGGGAGGTAACTTTCACAATGAGCAGTTCTTC.

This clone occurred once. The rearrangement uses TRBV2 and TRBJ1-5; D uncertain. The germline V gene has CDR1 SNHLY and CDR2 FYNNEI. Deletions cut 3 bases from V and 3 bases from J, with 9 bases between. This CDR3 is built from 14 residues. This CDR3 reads CASSEWRINQPQHF. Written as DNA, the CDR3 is TGTGCCAGCAGTGAGTGGCGGATCAATCAGCCCCAGCATTTT.

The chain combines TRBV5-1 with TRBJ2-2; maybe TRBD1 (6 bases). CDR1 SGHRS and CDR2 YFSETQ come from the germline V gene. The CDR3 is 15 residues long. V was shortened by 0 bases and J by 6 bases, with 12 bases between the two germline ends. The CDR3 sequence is CASSLGQGLAGELFF. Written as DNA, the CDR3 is TGCGCCAGCAGCTTGGGGCAGGGGCTGGCCGGGGAGCTGTTTTTT.

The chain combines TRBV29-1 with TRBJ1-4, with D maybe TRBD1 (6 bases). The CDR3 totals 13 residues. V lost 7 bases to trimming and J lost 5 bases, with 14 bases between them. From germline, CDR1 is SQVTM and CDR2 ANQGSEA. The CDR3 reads CSAGGGVNEKLFF. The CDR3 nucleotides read TGCAGCGCCGGAGGGGGGGTGAATGAAAAACTGTTTTTT.

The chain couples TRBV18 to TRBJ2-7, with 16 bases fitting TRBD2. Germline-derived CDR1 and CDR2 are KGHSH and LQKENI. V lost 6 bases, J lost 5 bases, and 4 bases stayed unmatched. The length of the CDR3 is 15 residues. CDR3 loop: CASSGLAGGRNEQYF. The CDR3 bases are TGTGCCAGCTCGGGACTAGCGGGGGGGCGAAACGAGCAGTACTTC.

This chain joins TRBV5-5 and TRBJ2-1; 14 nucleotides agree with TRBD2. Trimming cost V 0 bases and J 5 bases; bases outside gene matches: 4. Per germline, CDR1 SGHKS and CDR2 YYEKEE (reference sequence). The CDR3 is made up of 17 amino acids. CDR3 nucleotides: TGTGCCAGCAGCTTGGGACTAGCGGGGGGGCGGAACAATGAGCAGTTCTTC. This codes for CASSLGLAGGRNNEQFF.

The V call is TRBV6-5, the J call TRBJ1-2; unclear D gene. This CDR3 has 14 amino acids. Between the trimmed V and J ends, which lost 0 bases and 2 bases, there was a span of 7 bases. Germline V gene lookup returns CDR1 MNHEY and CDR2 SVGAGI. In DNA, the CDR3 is TGTGCCAGCAGTTACTCGAGCGGGAACTATGGCTACACCTTC. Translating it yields CASSYSSGNYGYTF.

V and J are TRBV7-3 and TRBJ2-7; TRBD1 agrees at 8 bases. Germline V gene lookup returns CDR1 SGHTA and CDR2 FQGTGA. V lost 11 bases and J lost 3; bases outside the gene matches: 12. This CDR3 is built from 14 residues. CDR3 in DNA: TGTGCCCCCAGGCCCCCAGGGGGCGGCTACGAGCAGTACTTC. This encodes CAPRPPGGGYEQYF.

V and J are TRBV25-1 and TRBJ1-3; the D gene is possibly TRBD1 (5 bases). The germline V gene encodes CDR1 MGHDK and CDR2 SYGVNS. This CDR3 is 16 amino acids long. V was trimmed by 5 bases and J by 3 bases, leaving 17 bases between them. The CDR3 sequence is CASSQVGGSGGNTIYF. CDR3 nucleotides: TGTGCCAGCAGTCAGGTGGGGGGGAGCGGTGGAAACACCATATATTTT.

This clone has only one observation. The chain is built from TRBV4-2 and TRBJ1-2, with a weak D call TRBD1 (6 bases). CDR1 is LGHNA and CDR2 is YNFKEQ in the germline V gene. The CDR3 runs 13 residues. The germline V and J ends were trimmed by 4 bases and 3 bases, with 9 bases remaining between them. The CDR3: CASSLQGDYGYTF. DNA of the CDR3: TGTGCCAGCAGCCTACAGGGCGACTATGGCTACACCTTC.

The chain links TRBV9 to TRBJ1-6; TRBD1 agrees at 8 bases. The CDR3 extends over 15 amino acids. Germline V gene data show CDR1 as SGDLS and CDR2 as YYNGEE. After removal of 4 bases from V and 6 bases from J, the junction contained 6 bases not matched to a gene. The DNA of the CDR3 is TGTGCCAGCAGCCCGGGGGACAGGCGTAATTCACCCCTCCACTTT. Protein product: CASSPGDRRNSPLHF.

This CDR3 is CASLKYGTGEPGANVLTF. The CDR3 DNA reads as TGTGCCAGCTTGAAGTACGGGACAGGGGAGCCTGGGGCCAACGTCCTGACTTTC. The chain uses TRBV18 and TRBJ2-6, with 10 nucleotides matching TRBD1. Germline lookup yields CDR1 KGHSH and CDR2 LQKENI. With V trimmed by 7 bases and J by 2 bases, 11 bases remained unmatched. This CDR3 contains 18 residues.

As DNA, the CDR3 is TGTGCCAGCAGCTTGGGCCCTGGGGATACGCAGTATTTT. Protein sequence: CASSLGPGDTQYF. The chain has TRBV11-3 and TRBJ2-3; the D is unclear. V lost 3 bases to trimming and J lost 6 bases, with 10 bases between them. Germline V gene data show CDR1 as SGHNT and CDR2 as YENEEA. This CDR3 has 13 amino acids.